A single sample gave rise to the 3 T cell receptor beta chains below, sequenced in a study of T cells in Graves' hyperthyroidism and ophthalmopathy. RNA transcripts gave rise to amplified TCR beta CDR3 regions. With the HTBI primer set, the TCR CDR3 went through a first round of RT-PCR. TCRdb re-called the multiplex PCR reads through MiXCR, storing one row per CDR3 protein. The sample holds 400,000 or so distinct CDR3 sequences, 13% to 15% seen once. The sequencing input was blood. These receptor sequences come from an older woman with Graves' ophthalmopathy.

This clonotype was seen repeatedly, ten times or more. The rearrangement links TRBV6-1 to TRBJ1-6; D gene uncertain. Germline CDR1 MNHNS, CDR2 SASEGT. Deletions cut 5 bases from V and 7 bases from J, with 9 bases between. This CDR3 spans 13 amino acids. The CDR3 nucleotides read TGTGCCAGCAGTCCACGGCGGAATTCACCCCTCCACTTT. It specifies CASSPRRNSPLHF.

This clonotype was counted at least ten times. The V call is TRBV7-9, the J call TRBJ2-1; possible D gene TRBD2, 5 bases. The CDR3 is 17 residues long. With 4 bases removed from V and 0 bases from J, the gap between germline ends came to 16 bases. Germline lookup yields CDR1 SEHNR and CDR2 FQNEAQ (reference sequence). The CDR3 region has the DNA TGTGCCAGCAGCTCCAGCGGCCCGGTCCCCTCCTACAATGAGCAGTTCTTC. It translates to CASSSSGPVPSYNEQFF.

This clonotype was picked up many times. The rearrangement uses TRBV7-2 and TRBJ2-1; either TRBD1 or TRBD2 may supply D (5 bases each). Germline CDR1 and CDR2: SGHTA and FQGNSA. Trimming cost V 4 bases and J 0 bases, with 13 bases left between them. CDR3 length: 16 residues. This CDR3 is CASSSGGAGSYNEQFF. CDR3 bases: TGTGCCAGCAGCTCAGGTGGGGCGGGCTCCTACAATGAGCAGTTCTTC.